This T cell receptor (beta chain) was retrieved from a study of response to subunit inactivated influenza vaccine. The study, taken as a whole, reports: With each seasonal influenza vaccination, the authors suggested, few new T cells are recruited.

With respect to this clonotype: Its antigen is unknown.

TCRdb redid the calling of the RT-PCR reads with MiXCR, one entry per CDR3 protein. The repertoire includes under 850,000 distinct CDR3 sequences, about 18% of them detected once, and under 13% sits in the top ten. Sample: PBMCs from blood, taken more than 4 days after vaccination. This clonotype was obtained from a man in his fifties who received an inactivated influenza vaccine.

The CDR3 DNA reads as TGTGCCAGCAGCCGCACAGGGGGGATCAATGAAAAACTGTTTTTT. The encoded protein is CASSRTGGINEKLFF. This chain joins TRBV12-3 or TRBV12-4 and TRBJ1-4; the match to TRBD1 covers 8 bases. Trimming took 6 bases from V and 5 from J; bases not matched to a gene: 8. The CDR3 spans 15 residues.